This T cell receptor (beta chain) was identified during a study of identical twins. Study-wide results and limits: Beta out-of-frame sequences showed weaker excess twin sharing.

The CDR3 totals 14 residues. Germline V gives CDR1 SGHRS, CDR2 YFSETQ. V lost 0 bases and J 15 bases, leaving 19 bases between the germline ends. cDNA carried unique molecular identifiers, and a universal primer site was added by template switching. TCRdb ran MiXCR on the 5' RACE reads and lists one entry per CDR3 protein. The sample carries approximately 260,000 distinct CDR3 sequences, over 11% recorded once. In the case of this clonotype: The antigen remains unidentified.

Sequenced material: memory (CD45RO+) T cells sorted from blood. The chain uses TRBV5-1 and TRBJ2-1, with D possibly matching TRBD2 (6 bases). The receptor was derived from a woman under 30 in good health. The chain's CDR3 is CASSLAGRGGSPFF. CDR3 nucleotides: TGCGCCAGCAGCTTGGCCGGGCGCGGAGGGAGTCCGTTCTTC.